This T cell receptor beta chain came from a study of cytomegalovirus exposure and HLA in healthy donors listed by TCRdb under 2017. For the wider study: An earlier analysis of some 600 of the donors reported 276 Gb of sequence data and about 120 million unique TCR beta sequences obtained from roughly 180 million T cells. An early release that covered some 640 HLA-typed donors contained around 330 gigabases of sequencing data and 65 million to 100 million unique TCR sequences. Of the 300 to 500 genotyped donors, approximately 80% were placed in the genetic ancestry cluster associated with self-reported Caucasian donors. The study aimed to test whether cataloging public T cell receptors could reveal signatures of past pathogen exposure. The study profiled the T cell repertoires of under 850 subjects by immunosequencing and related them to cytomegalovirus serostatus. Along with the approximately 600-subject first cohort, a separate validation cohort of over a hundred different subjects was used. To predict cytomegalovirus infection status, the study combined high-throughput TCR immunosequencing, statistical association of individual TCRs with disease status, and machine learning. A later analysis re-examined previously published TCR beta repertoires from more than 600 donors and added high-resolution HLA genotyping to investigate patterns of TCR occurrence. In the later analysis, no new phenotypic data were used to find candidate immune exposures; instead, reliance was placed on TCR beta sequences and their occurrence across donors. In an earlier analysis of several hundred of the donors, high-throughput TCR beta sequencing was used to judge whether each TCR beta V gene segment behaved as functional or pseudogenic. Donor age, sex, ethnicity and CMV serostatus were compiled together with the repertoire data. A later genetic analysis took genome-wide SNP genotypes for about 65% of the 666 donors and used that subset as a discovery cohort. Every repertoire in the discovery cohort had been generated on one and the same sequencing platform. HLA typing included class I and class II loci at four-digit resolution. Typing coverage differed by locus: A, B, C, DRB1 and DQB1 were typed in roughly 620-630 donors, DQA1 in 500 to 550, DPA1 in 606, and DPB1 in just under 490. Because of strong linkage in the cohort, roughly five DR-DQ haplotypes were treated as single units for association and clustering. Among around 400 genotyped donors of the cohort, an average of approximately 240,000 unique TCR beta nucleotide sequences was sequenced per donor, of which about 18% were non-productive. The research as a whole found: A later analysis found that HLA-associated TCR beta chains were more clonally expanded and had lower generation probabilities than equally common non-associated chains. The earlier analysis of some 560 of the donors excluded approximately 15 rarely observed V segments, including chromosome 9 orphons, because counts were too low. In both the original and validation cohorts, the classifier was reported to diagnose cytomegalovirus status with high specificity and sensitivity. Because HLA typing was unavailable for some donors at each locus, only the typed subset was used in association tests. Most TCR sequences were observed very rarely across donors, whereas some public TCRs were present in many individuals. Linkage disequilibrium might explain the correlated functional status among segregating V segments, but an unknown experimental factor could not be excluded. In the study, 150 to 200 TCR beta chains were listed as associated with cytomegalovirus. The authors suggested that the approach could potentially be generalized to other disease states and immunological phenotypes. A cluster of highly shared sequence variants was judged likely to represent a technical artifact of the sequencing pipeline. Some IMGT-functional V segments, including TRBV6-2 and TRBV6-3, could not be distinguished by the 87-base-pair reads and were therefore excluded. According to a later analysis, most CMV-associated TCR beta chains appeared to be HLA-restricted, and the HLA associations seemed to be driven largely by CMV exposure. A further reported finding was that TCR beta sequences accurately predicted the HLA-A and HLA-B alleles for most subjects in the first cohort. A later genetic analysis reported fewer N-insertions in productive TCRs among donors in an Asian-associated ancestry cluster than the roughly 650-donor mean. In an earlier analysis of around 500 of the donors, most TCR beta V segments appeared in productive rearrangements about 90% or about 30% of the time, broadly matching IMGT annotations. In a later genetic analysis, a missense DCLRE1C variant was associated with V-gene and J-gene trimming of TCR beta chains, and the association was replicated in an independent cohort. Assigning TCR associations to individual alleles was difficult when HLA alleles, especially DR and DQ, strongly co-occurred. The only immune exposure information available for the cohort was CMV serostatus. A few of the identified cytomegalovirus-associated TCR beta chains were confirmed in vitro to be specific for cytomegalovirus antigens. In a later analysis, the rate of TCR association differed among HLA loci, with DRB1 alleles having the most associated TCRs and HLA-C alleles having the fewest. In a later analysis, several top co-occurrence clusters were reported to appear linked to parvovirus B19, influenza, CMV and Epstein-Barr virus. Only TCR beta chains were sequenced in this cohort, and the absence of alpha or paired-chain data limited detectable features. Roughly uniform sequencing depth across donors was assumed in presence/absence analyses, although this assumption may not hold. At a false discovery rate of 0.05, a later analysis linked some 18,000 TCR beta sequences to specific HLA alleles.

This clone was seen a single time. The target of this receptor is not known. There are no base qualities to consult, and no much larger clone falls within one base. Libraries were constructed by the immunoSEQ multiplex PCR assay. A mixture of 60 forward primers for TCR Vbeta segments and 13 reverse primers for TCR Jbeta segments was used in the multiplex PCR. Amplification of the CDR3 region of rearranged TCR beta genes was performed with a multiplex PCR assay on genomic DNA. The amplified TCR beta libraries were sequenced on the Illumina HiSeq System as 87-base-pair reads. The original methods were these. A later analysis counted about 80 million unique TCR beta chains across the 666 repertoires, and about 10 million of these chains were shared by at least two donors. Raw reads were error-corrected and collapsed into unique sequences by a nearest-neighbor algorithm in which closely related sequences were merged to remove PCR and sequencing errors. To assign V, D and J gene segments, CDR3 sequences were aligned to IMGT reference sequences. For a sequence to be retained, a match of at least six nucleotides to both a V gene segment and a J gene segment was required. A rearrangement was called productive if the CDR3 had no stop codons and remained in frame with V and J, and every other rearrangement was called non-productive. Following IMGT convention, CDR3 was defined as the stretch from the second conserved V-encoded cysteine up to the conserved J-encoded phenylalanine. The earlier analysis of about 620 of the donors excluded sequences that lacked an unambiguous match to a single V gene segment. In an earlier analysis of around 590 of the donors, a V segment was called functional when productive rearrangements were above 56.7%, and segregating when the standard deviation between donors exceeded 5%. To diagnose cytomegalovirus status from the catalog of TCR beta chain sequences, a statistical classification framework was built. In a later analysis, V and J genes were assigned by comparing TCR nucleotide sequences against IMGT/GENE-DB human TR gene sequences. A later analysis assigned CDR3 sequences and most-parsimonious VDJ recombination scenarios with the TCRdist pipeline. In a later analysis, each TCR beta chain was defined by its CDR3 amino acid sequence together with its V-gene family, and reads without a unique V-gene family were excluded. To address suspected cross-contamination and a sequencing artifact, a later analysis removed approximately 590 highly shared, low-generation-probability nucleotide sequences. In a later analysis, a clonal expansion index for each public chain was calculated from normalized within-repertoire ranks of inferred template counts. In a later analysis, generation probabilities were computed using a VDJ recombination model fitted to out-of-frame rearrangements, and the results were checked against IGoR. A later analysis scored TCR-TCR, TCR-HLA and TCR-CMV co-occurrence with hypergeometric tests, applying a repertoire-size bias correction to TCR pairs. To estimate false discovery rates, a later analysis permuted the HLA or CMV assignments 20 times. A later analysis grouped co-occurring TCRs with DBSCAN, adding TCRdist sequence similarity when clustering within HLA-allele-positive subsets. For co-occurrence clustering, repertoires with fewer than 30,000 or more than 120,000 public chains were excluded, along with about five repertoires with anomalous nucleotide sharing. The table was pulled from immuneACCESS by TCRdb, which kept in-frame rearrangements only. Such tables lose some clones; where checked, under half of the loss comes from unresolved V genes, and the rest has no known cause. The DNA was the basis for D and trimming; V, J and clone size are from that table. The sample table records 110,000 to 150,000 clones; about three quarters of these occur just once. The ten largest clonotypes hold 1.5% to 2% of the sample.

The cohort comprised hundreds of healthy bone marrow donors. At the time of sampling, every cohort member was nominally healthy, though immune exposures that went unrecorded were likely present. The donor tested CMV seronegative and was one of the 352 seronegative cohort members. Each donor provided a peripheral blood sample, and peripheral blood mononuclear cells were used for TCR beta sequencing. Genomic DNA extraction from the blood cell samples was performed with the Qiagen DNeasy Blood Extraction Kit. V and J are truncated by 0 bases and 4 bases respectively, leaving an intervening sequence of 16 bases. Taken from the germline V gene, the CDR1 and CDR2 loops are SGDLS and YYNGEE. The CDR3, cysteine through phenylalanine, is 16 amino acids long. Only the CDR3 portion is preserved as DNA: 48 bases, with reading frame beginning at the first base.

What was sequenced was PBMCs. This receptor was identified in a woman in her twenties or thirties in good health and CMV-seronegative. The chain links TRBV9 with TRBJ1-1; a weak D assignment points to TRBD1 (5 bases agree). The nucleotide sequence reads TGTGCCAGCAGCGTAGAAGCCCTGGGGGGGAGCACTGAAGCTTTCTTT. Its protein product is CASSVEALGGSTEAFF.